The source of this T cell receptor beta chain is a study of response to subunit inactivated influenza vaccine (dated by TCRdb to between 2017 and 2018). For the wider study: The study used deep quantitative T cell receptor repertoire profiling to track responses to a trivalent subunit inactivated influenza vaccine.

As concerns this clonotype: The target of this receptor is not known. One base away there is no much larger clone; base qualities are not given.

General study outcomes and caveats: According to the authors, only a limited number of new T cells may be recruited by each seasonal influenza vaccination.

The germline V gene (reference sequence) sets CDR1 to SGHKS and CDR2 to YYEKEE. The CDR3 spans 15 residues, from the cysteine through the phenylalanine. Here the CDR3 DNA is all that survives: 45 bases in frame from base 1. V sheds 2 bases and J sheds 0 bases, leaving 10 bases between their ends. Library method: RT-PCR. The instrument was an Illumina HiSeq 2500. Clones were called with MiXCR by TCRdb after fastp trimmed the public reads at Q25, and only in-frame beta chains were retained. For every CDR3 protein sequence, its rows merge into one entry that carries the most common genes and DNA. Counted in this sample were a few hundred thousand distinct CDR3 sequences; about 14% of them appeared once. The biggest ten clones account for around 10% of the sample.

The receptor's source is a man aged 50-60 years who received an inactivated influenza vaccine. Donor details come from another sample of the same person, matched by shared clones. This specimen consisted of PBMCs from blood, obtained roughly 12 days after vaccination. The chain links TRBV5-5 with TRBJ2-3; the D gene identity is not certain. The CDR3 region: CASSLRSSSTDTQYF. The sequence in DNA is TGTGCCAGCAGCTTAAGGAGCTCTAGCACAGATACGCAGTATTTT.